This TCR beta chain was profiled in a study of T cell responses to AZD1222 COVID-19 vaccine. Findings and limits, study-wide: Regions left unmutated in variants are reportedly the target of nearly half of spike-specific TCRs. Among the donors, most were white British and more were female, and clonal diversity was possibly underestimated. Mapped onto spike, vaccine-associated CD4 TCRs spanned it and were dominant at 160-218 and 743-854. Among AZD1222 vaccinees, only six were seropositive at baseline.

Points on this clone: Its antigen remains unknown.

This CDR3 contains 13 residues. The V end was cut by 2 bases, the J end by 4 bases, with 8 bases between. Germline CDR1 reads MDHEN; CDR2 reads SYDVKM. Measured with immunoSEQ multiplex PCR; TCRdb has only the in-frame clones, and not every one. Among roughly 100,000 clones listed, roughly 86% were seen once. The specimen was peripheral blood, collected 28 days after the second dose of the MenACWY control vaccine. This receptor was obtained from an adult who received the MenACWY meningococcal vaccine as a control. The chain links TRBV28 to TRBJ1-2, with D perhaps matching TRBD1 (5 bases). DNA for the CDR3: TGTGCCAGCAGTTTAGGAGGGACCTATGGCTACACCTTC. Translating it yields CASSLGGTYGYTF.